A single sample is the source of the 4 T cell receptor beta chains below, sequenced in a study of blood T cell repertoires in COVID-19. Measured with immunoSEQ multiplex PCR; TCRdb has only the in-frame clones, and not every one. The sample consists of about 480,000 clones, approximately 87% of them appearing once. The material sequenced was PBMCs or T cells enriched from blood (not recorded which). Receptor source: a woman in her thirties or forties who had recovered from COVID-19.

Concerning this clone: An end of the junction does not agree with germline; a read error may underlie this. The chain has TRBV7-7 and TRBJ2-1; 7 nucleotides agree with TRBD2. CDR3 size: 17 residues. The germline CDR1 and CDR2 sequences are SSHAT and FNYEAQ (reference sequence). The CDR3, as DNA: TGTGCTAGCAGCTTAGAAGCCGGCGGGAGCTCCTACAATGAGCAGTTCTTC. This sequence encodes CASSLEAGGSSYNEQFF.

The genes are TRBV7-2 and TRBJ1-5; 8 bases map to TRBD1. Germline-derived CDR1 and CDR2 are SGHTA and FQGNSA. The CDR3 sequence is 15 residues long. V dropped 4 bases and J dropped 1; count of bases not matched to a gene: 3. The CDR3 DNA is TGTGCCAGCAGCTCGTACAGGGGGAGCAATCAGCCCCAGCATTTT. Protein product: CASSSYRGSNQPQHF.

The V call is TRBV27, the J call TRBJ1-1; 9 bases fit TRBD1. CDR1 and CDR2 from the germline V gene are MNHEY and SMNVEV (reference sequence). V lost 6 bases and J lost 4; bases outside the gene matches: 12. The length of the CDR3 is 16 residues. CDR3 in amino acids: CASSPGTGFFGTEAFF. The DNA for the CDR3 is TGTGCCAGCAGCCCCGGGACAGGGTTTTTTGGCACTGAAGCTTTCTTT.

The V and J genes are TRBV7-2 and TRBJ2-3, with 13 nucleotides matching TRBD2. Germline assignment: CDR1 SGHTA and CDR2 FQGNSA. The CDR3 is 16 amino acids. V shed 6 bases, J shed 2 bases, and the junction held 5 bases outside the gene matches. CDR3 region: CASRPLAGGTTDTQYF. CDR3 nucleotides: TGTGCCAGCAGACCACTAGCGGGAGGGACCACAGATACGCAGTATTTT.